Shown below are 24 T cell receptor beta chains from a single sample sequenced in a study of cytomegalovirus exposure and HLA in healthy donors. The data were produced by immunoSEQ multiplex PCR, yet TCRdb's version contains in-frame clones alone and is incomplete. The data show 150,000 to 200,000 clones, about 83% seen once. The sequenced sample consisted of PBMCs. These receptors all come from a woman under 40 in good health and CMV-seronegative.

V usage is TRBV19 and J usage is TRBJ1-5; TRBD1 might be the D (6 bases). This CDR3 is built from 15 residues. Germline loops: CDR1 LNHDA, CDR2 SQIVND (reference sequence). Between the trimmed V and J ends, which lost 6 bases and 3 bases, there was a span of 15 bases. The CDR3 DNA follows: TGTGCCAGTAGCGACCTCTCAGGGGACAATCAGCCCCAGCATTTT. This gives the protein CASSDLSGDNQPQHF.

The rearrangement joins TRBV29-1 to TRBJ2-7; 7 bases fit TRBD1. Germline V gives CDR1 SQVTM, CDR2 ANQGSEA. Losses at the gene ends were 5 bases for V and 2 bases for J; bases not matched to a gene: 18. The CDR3 is 17 amino acids. As DNA, the CDR3 is TGCAGCGTTAAACCTGACCCGACGACAGGGCCTCCCTACGAGCAGTACTTC. Its translation is CSVKPDPTTGPPYEQYF.

The J gene is TRBJ2-5, the V gene TRBV6-1, with D possibly TRBD2 on 6 matching bases. Germline values: CDR1 MNHNS, CDR2 SASEGT. V gave up 2 bases and J gave up 3 bases, with 22 bases separating them. This CDR3 has 18 residues. Here the CDR3 DNA reads TGTGCCAGCAGTGAAAGGAGGGGTTGGGTAGGTCTGGAAGAGACCCAGTACTTC. This gives the protein CASSERRGWVGLEETQYF.

This sequence joins TRBV5-1 and TRBJ2-7, with D perhaps matching TRBD2 (5 bases). CDR1 SGHRS and CDR2 YFSETQ come from the germline V gene. Trimming took off 2 bases at V and 6 bases at J, with 15 bases between the two ends. CDR3 size: 14 residues. The CDR3 region is CASSFILASGEQYF. In nucleotides, the CDR3 is TGCGCCAGCAGCTTTATCCTAGCCTCAGGCGAGCAGTACTTC.

V usage is TRBV6-1 and J usage is TRBJ1-2; D is uncertain. V was trimmed by 5 bases and J by 7 bases, leaving 14 bases between them. Germline CDR1 MNHNS, CDR2 SASEGT. The CDR3 covers 13 residues. The CDR3 DNA reads as TGTGCCAGCAGTCACATTACCGGGAGTGGCTACACCTTC. Protein: CASSHITGSGYTF.

V is TRBV6-1 and J is TRBJ1-5, with 7 bases aligning to TRBD1. From germline, CDR1 is MNHNS and CDR2 SASEGT. V lost 7 bases to trimming and J lost 6 bases; unmatched junction nucleotides: 12. The CDR3 runs to 15 residues. The CDR3 DNA reads as TGTGCCAGCATCGAACAGGGGTTAGGAGTTCAGCCCCAGCATTTT. Translating it yields CASIEQGLGVQPQHF.

The chain joins TRBV5-1 to TRBJ1-2; 8 nucleotides match TRBD1. The germline gives CDR1 SGHRS, CDR2 YFSETQ. CDR3 size: 14 residues. V lost 4 bases, J lost 7 bases, and 9 bases stayed unmatched. The CDR3 region has the DNA TGCGCCAGCAGCAGAGCAGGGGGCGCGGGTGGCTACACCTTC. This encodes CASSRAGGAGGYTF.

This clone is a singleton in its sample. The rearrangement joins TRBV7-8 to TRBJ2-1; perhaps TRBD1 as D (5 bases). The CDR3 totals 16 residues. CDR1 is SGHVS, CDR2 FQNEAQ, per germline. V shed 4 bases and J shed 1 base, with 14 bases lying between them. CDR3 in amino acids: CASSYPRTQSYNEQFF. The CDR3, as DNA: TGTGCCAGCAGCTACCCTCGGACACAGTCCTACAATGAGCAGTTCTTC.

The rearrangement uses TRBV10-3 and TRBJ1-2, with TRBD1 matching 7 bases. The CDR3 contains 14 residues. Germline CDR1 and CDR2: ENHRY and SYGVKD. V shed 4 bases and J 4 bases; nucleotides not matched to a gene: 6. The DNA of the CDR3 is TGTGCCATCAGTGTGGGGACAGCGTCCTATGGCTACACCTTC. Its protein is CAISVGTASYGYTF.

The V gene is TRBV5-1, the J gene TRBJ2-1; D possibly corresponds to TRBD1 (6 bases). Trimming left V 8 bases short and J 7 bases short, with 10 bases between. Germline CDR1 reads SGHRS; CDR2 reads YFSETQ. The CDR3 runs to 11 residues. The CDR3 loop reads CASLQGNEQFF. The CDR3 region has the DNA TGCGCCAGTTTACAGGGAAATGAGCAGTTCTTC.

The chain carries TRBV27 and TRBJ2-7, with D tentatively TRBD2 (5 bases). Germline values: CDR1 MNHEY, CDR2 SMNVEV (reference sequence). The CDR3 sequence is 13 residues long. V lost 3 bases and J 3 bases, leaving 9 bases between the germline ends. CDR3 protein: CASSFGRDYEQYF. CDR3 DNA: TGTGCCAGCAGTTTCGGACGGGACTACGAGCAGTACTTC.

The chain joins TRBV7-2 to TRBJ1-2; D is perhaps TRBD1 (6 bases). The length of the CDR3 is 17 residues. Trimming removed 4 bases at V and 3 bases at J, with 21 bases between. Germline CDR1 and CDR2: SGHTA and FQGNSA. The CDR3 protein is CASSYYTWGGEDYGYTF. In DNA, the CDR3 is TGTGCCAGCAGCTACTACACCTGGGGGGGCGAGGACTATGGCTACACCTTC.

This chain links TRBV2 with TRBJ1-1; 11 nucleotides align to TRBD1. The CDR3 has 14 amino acids. Germline assignment: CDR1 SNHLY and CDR2 FYNNEI. V trimming: 6 bases; J trimming: 7 bases; junction bases outside the gene matches: 7. The CDR3 sequence is CASSYGTGGREAFF. As DNA, the CDR3 is TGTGCCAGCAGCTACGGGACAGGGGGTCGTGAAGCTTTCTTT.

The J gene is TRBJ1-5, the V gene TRBV7-2; 9 positions agree with TRBD1. The V segment lost 3 bases and the J segment 1 base; nucleotides outside the gene matches: 1. The CDR3 is made up of 15 amino acids. The germline CDR1 and CDR2 sequences are SGHTA and FQGNSA. The chain's CDR3 is CASSFTGGSNQPQHF. The CDR3 bases are TGTGCCAGCAGCTTTACAGGGGGCAGCAATCAGCCCCAGCATTTT.

This chain joins TRBV5-1 and TRBJ1-2; D is possibly TRBD1 (5 bases). Trimming stripped 0 bases from V and 6 bases from J, with 12 bases between. The CDR3 runs to 14 residues. Per the germline V gene, CDR1 is SGHRS and CDR2 is YFSETQ. The CDR3 DNA is TGCGCCAGCAGCTTGGAGAAGGGGTTTGATGGCTACACCTTC. It is translated as CASSLEKGFDGYTF.

The chain recombines TRBV5-4 with TRBJ1-2, with D possibly TRBD1 on 5 matching bases. The CDR3 runs 14 residues. The germline V gene has CDR1 SGHNT and CDR2 YYREEE (reference sequence). The V and J ends lost 4 bases and 4 bases respectively, with 14 bases between them. The CDR3 spells CASSREGETYGYTF. CDR3 in DNA: TGTGCCAGCAGCAGGGAAGGGGAAACCTATGGCTACACCTTC. Drawing the rest from reference TRBV5-4 and TRBJ1-2, the complete variable domain is ETGVTQSPTHLIKTRGQQVTLRCSSQSGHNTVSWYQQALGQGPQFIFQYYREEENGRGNFPPRFSGLQFPNYSSELNVNALELDDSALYLCASSREGETYGYTFGSGTRLTVV.

The chain recombines TRBV19 with TRBJ2-7; 7 positions agree with TRBD1. Germline CDR1 LNHDA, CDR2 SQIVND (reference sequence). Germline trimming cut 4 bases from V and 5 bases from J; bases unmatched to any gene: 5. The CDR3 is 13 amino acids. The chain's CDR3 is CASSRQGFHEQYF. For the CDR3, the DNA is TGTGCCAGTAGTAGACAGGGCTTCCACGAGCAGTACTTC.

The chain has TRBV6-1 and TRBJ1-2; D is possibly TRBD1 (5 bases). CDR1 is MNHNS and CDR2 is SASEGT in the germline V gene. The CDR3 sequence is 13 residues long. V was clipped by 8 bases and J by 6 bases, with 16 bases between them. DNA of the CDR3: TGTGCCAGCTCCACCCGGGGGTTAGATGGCTACACCTTC. It is translated as CASSTRGLDGYTF.

This chain connects TRBV11-2 to TRBJ2-1, with TRBD2 identical over 8 bases. The germline CDR1 and CDR2 sequences are SGHAT and FQNNGV. This CDR3 is built from 16 residues. The trim removed 6 bases at V and 1 base at J, leaving 8 bases unmatched. CDR3: CASRSPRGVSYNEQFF. The CDR3 coding sequence is TGTGCCAGCAGATCCCCGCGGGGGGTTTCCTACAATGAGCAGTTCTTC.

V is TRBV2 and J is TRBJ2-6, with D perhaps TRBD1 (5 bases). V lost 3 bases to trimming and J lost 2 bases, with 8 bases between them. Germline V gene sequence: CDR1 SNHLY, CDR2 FYNNEI. The CDR3 covers 15 residues. CDR3 sequence: CASSEGRAGANVLTF. CDR3 DNA sequence: TGTGCCAGCAGTGAGGGCAGGGCTGGGGCCAACGTCCTGACTTTC. Based on the CDR3 plus reference TRBV2 and TRBJ2-6, the full variable domain is EPEVTQTPSHQVTQMGQEVILRCVPISNHLYFYWYRQILGQKVEFLVSFYNNEISEKSEIFDDQFSVERPDGSNFTLKIRSTKLEDSAMYFCASSEGRAGANVLTFGAGSRLTVL.

Only one count was recorded for this clone. The chain couples TRBV2 to TRBJ2-7; 8 bases map to TRBD1. CDR3 size: 16 residues. CDR1 and CDR2 (germline): SNHLY, FYNNEI. The V gene end was trimmed by 7 bases and the J gene end by 2 bases; junction bases not matched to a gene: 13. The CDR3, as DNA: TGTGCCAGCATGAAAACCGGACAGGGAGATACCTACGAGCAGTACTTC. Protein: CASMKTGQGDTYEQYF.

The chain recombines TRBV6-5 with TRBJ1-6; D is uncertain. Trimming removed 0 bases at V and 6 bases at J, with 6 bases between. The CDR3 runs to 14 residues. Germline V gene sequence: CDR1 MNHEY, CDR2 SVGAGI. The CDR3 DNA is TGTGCCAGCAGTTACTCGGGCTCTAATTCACCCCTCCACTTT. Encoded protein: CASSYSGSNSPLHF.

V and J are TRBV27 and TRBJ2-2; D is possibly TRBD1 (6 bases). CDR1 is MNHEY and CDR2 is SMNVEV in the germline V gene (reference sequence). Trimming removed 4 bases at V and 3 bases at J, with 15 bases between. The CDR3 extends over 16 amino acids. CDR3 in amino acids: CASSSLGTGYTGELFF. The CDR3 region has the DNA TGTGCCAGCAGTTCCCTCGGTACAGGGTACACCGGGGAGCTGTTTTTT.

V usage is TRBV10-3 and J usage is TRBJ1-1; D may be TRBD1 (5 bases). Between the trimmed V and J ends, which lost 0 bases and 4 bases, there was a span of 12 bases. This CDR3 is built from 15 residues. In germline, CDR1 is ENHRY, CDR2 SYGVKD. The CDR3 DNA is TGTGCCATCAGTGAGTCGGCAGGGCTGGGCACTGAAGCTTTCTTT. It encodes CAISESAGLGTEAFF.